The T cell receptor (beta chain) under discussion was sequenced for a study of blood T cell repertoires in COVID-19. Study background: T cells, B-cell-depleted T cells, or PBMCs supplied cDNA or gDNA.

CDR1 and CDR2 (germline): DFQATT, SNEGSKA (reference sequence). This CDR3 is built from 12 residues. V lost 3 bases, J lost 3 bases, and 9 bases lay in between. This clone has just a few counts. TCRdb's table, derived via immunoSEQ multiplex PCR, lists solely in-frame clones and lacks some. Of roughly 430,000 clones in the sample, around 90% are singletons; the top ten hold approximately 2.1%. The V call is TRBV20-1, the J call TRBJ2-7; D uncertain. The TCR comes from a woman aged 40 to 49 with acute COVID-19. The material sequenced was PBMCs or T cells enriched from blood (not recorded which). CDR3 DNA: TGCAGTGCTAGTTCTAGAAACTACGAGCAGTACTTC. Protein sequence: CSASSRNYEQYF.